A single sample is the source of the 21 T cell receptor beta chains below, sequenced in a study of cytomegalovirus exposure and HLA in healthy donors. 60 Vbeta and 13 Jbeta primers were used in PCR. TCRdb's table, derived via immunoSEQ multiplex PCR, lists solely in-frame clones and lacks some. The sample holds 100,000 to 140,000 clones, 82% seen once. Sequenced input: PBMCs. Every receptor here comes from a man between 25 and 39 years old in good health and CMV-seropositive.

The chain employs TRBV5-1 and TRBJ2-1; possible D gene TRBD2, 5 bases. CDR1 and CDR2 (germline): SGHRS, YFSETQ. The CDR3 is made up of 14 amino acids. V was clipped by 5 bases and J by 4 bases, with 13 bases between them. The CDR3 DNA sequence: TGCGCCAGCAGTAGCCTTCGGGGATACAATGAGCAGTTCTTC. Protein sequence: CASSSLRGYNEQFF.

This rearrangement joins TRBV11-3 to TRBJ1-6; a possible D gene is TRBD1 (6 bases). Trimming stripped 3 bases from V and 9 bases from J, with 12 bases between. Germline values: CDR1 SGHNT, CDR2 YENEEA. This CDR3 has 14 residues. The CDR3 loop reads CASSFQGSTSPLHF. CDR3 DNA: TGTGCCAGCAGCTTCCAGGGGTCTACTTCACCCCTCCACTTT.

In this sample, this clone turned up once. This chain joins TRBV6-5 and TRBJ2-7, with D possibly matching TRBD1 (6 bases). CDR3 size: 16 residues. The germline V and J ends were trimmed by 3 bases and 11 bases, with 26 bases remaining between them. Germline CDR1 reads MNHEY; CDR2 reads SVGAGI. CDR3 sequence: CASSYRTGPNILREYF. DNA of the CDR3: TGTGCCAGCAGTTATCGTACAGGGCCAAACATCCTACGTGAGTACTTC.

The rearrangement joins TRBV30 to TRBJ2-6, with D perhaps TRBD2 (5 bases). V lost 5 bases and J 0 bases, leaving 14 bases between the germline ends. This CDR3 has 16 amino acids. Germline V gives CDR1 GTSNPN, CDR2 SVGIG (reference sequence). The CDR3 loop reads CAWDRRKVSGANVLTF. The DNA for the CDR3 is TGTGCCTGGGATCGGAGGAAGGTCTCTGGGGCCAACGTCCTGACTTTC.

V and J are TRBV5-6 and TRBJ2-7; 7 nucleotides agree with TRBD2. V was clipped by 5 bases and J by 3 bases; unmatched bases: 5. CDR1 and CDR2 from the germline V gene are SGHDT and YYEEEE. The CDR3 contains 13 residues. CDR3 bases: TGTGCCAGCAGTCCCTGGACTAGCTACGAGCAGTACTTC. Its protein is CASSPWTSYEQYF.

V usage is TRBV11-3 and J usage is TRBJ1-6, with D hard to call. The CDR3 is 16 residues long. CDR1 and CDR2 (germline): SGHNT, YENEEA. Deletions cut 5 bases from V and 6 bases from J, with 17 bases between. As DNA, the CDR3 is TGTGCCAGCAGCGGAGGGTTCAGGACTGCTAATTCACCCCTCCACTTT. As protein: CASSGGFRTANSPLHF. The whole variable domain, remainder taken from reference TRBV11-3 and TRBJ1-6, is EAGVVQSPRYKIIEKKQPVAFWCNPISGHNTLYWYLQNLGQGPELLIRYENEEAVDDSQLPKDRFSAERLKGVDSTLKIQPAELGDSAVYLCASSGGFRTANSPLHFGNGTRLTVT.

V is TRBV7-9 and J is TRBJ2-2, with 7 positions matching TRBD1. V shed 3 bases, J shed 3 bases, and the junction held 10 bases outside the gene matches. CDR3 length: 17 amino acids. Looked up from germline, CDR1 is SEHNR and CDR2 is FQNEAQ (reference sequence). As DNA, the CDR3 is TGTGCCAGCAGCTTGGAACTTACAGGGGCGGACACCGGGGAGCTGTTTTTT. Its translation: CASSLELTGADTGELFF.

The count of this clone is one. The CDR3 coding sequence is TGTGCCAGCAGCCCGGGACACACCTACGAGCAGTACTTC. Amino acid sequence: CASSPGHTYEQYF. V gene TRBV5-6 combines with J gene TRBJ2-5; D is perhaps TRBD1 (6 bases). The J call may be in error: the DNA end matches TRBJ2-7 better. CDR1 and CDR2 (germline): SGHDT, YYEEEE. The CDR3 consists of 13 residues.

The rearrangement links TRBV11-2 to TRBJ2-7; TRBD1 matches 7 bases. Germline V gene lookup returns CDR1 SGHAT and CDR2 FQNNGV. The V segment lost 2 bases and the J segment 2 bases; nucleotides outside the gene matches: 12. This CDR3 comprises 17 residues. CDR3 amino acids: CASSLRGRARPTYEQYF. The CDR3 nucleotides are TGTGCCAGCAGCTTAAGGGGGCGAGCAAGGCCAACCTACGAGCAGTACTTC.

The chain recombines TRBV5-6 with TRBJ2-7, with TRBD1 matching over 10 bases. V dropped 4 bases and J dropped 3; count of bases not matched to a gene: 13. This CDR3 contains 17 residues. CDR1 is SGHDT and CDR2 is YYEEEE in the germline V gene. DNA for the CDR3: TGTGCCAGCAGCCTGACAGGGGGCTCGGGTTATGTCTACGAGCAGTACTTC. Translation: CASSLTGGSGYVYEQYF. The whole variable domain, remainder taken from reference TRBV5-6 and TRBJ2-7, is DAGVTQSPTHLIKTRGQQVTLRCSPKSGHDTVSWYQQALGQGPQFIFQYYEEEERQRGNFPDRFSGHQFPNYSSELNVNALLLGDSALYLCASSLTGGSGYVYEQYFGPGTRLTVT.

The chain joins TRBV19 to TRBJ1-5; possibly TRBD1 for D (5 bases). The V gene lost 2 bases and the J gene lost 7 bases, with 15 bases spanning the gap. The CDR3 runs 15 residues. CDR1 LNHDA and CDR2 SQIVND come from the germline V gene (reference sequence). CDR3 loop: CASSIFGQGNQPQHF. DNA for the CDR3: TGTGCCAGTAGTATATTCGGGCAGGGAAACCAGCCCCAGCATTTT.

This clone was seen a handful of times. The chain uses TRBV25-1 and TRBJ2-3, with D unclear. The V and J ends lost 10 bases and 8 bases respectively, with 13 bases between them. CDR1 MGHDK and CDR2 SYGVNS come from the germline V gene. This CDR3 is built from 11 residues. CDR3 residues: CAILAVSTQYF. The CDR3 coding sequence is TGTGCCATCCTGGCAGTTTCTACGCAGTATTTT.

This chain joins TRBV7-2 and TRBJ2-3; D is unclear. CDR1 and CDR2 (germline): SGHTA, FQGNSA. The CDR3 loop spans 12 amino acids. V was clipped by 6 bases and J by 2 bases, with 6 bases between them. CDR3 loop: CASRTPTDTQYF. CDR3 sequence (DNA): TGTGCCAGCAGGACTCCCACAGATACGCAGTATTTT.

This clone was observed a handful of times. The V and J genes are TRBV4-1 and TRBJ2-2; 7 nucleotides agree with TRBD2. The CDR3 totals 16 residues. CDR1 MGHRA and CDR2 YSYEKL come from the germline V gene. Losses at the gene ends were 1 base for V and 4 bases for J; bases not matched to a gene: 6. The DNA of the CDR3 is TGCGCCAGCAGCCAAGGATTGGCGGGAGTCACCGGGGAGCTGTTTTTT. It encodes CASSQGLAGVTGELFF.

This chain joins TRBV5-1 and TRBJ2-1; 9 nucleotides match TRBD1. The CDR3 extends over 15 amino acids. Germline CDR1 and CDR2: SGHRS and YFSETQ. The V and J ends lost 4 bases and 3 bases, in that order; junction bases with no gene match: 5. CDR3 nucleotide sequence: TGCGCCAGCAGCGGCGACAGGGGGTTCTACAATGAGCAGTTCTTC. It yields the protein CASSGDRGFYNEQFF.

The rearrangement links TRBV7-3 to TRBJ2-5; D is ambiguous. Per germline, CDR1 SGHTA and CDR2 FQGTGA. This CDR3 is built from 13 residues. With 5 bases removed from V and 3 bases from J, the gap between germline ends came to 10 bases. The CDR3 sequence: CASSRGAKETQYF. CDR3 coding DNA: TGTGCCAGCAGCCGCGGTGCGAAAGAGACCCAGTACTTC.

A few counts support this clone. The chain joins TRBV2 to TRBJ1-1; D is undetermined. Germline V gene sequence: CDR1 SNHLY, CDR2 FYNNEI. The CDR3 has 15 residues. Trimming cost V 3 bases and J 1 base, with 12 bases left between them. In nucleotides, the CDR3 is TGTGCCAGCAGTGAGGTAACTTCCGGGAACACTGAAGCTTTCTTT. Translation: CASSEVTSGNTEAFF.

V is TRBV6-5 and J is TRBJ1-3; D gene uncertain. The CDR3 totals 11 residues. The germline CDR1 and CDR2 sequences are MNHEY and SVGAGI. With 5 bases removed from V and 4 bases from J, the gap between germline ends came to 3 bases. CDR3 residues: CASSLGNTIYF. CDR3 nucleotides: TGTGCCAGCAGTCTCGGAAACACCATATATTTT.

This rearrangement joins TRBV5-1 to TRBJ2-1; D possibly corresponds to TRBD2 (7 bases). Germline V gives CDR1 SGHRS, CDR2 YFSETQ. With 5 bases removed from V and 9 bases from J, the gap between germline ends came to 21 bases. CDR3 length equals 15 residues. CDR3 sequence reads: CASRGTGGLSSEQFF. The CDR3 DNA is TGCGCCAGCAGAGGAACGGGGGGCCTATCGAGTGAGCAGTTCTTC.

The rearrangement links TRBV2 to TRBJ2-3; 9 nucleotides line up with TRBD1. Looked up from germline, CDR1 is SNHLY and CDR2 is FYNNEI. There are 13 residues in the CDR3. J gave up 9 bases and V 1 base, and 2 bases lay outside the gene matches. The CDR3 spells CASSEGDRATQYF. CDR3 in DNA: TGTGCCAGCAGTGAAGGGGACAGGGCGACGCAGTATTTT.

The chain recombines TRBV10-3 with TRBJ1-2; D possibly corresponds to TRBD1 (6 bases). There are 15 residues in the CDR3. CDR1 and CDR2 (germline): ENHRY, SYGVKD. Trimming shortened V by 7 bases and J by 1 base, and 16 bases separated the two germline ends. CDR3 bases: TGTGCCATCACGGCCTATGCAGGGGATAACTATGGCTACACCTTC. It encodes CAITAYAGDNYGYTF.